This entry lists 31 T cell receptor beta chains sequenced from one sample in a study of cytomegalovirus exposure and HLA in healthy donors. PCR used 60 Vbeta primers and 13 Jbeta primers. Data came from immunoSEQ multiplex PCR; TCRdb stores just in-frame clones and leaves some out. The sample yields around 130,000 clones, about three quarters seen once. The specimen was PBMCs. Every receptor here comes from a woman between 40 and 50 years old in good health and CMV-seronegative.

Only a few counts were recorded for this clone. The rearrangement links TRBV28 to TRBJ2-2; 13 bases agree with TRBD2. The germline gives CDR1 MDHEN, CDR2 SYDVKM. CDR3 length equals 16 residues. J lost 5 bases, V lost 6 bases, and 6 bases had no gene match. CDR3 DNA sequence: TGTGCCAGCAGGTCACTAGCGGGAGGGGGGACCGGGGAGCTGTTTTTT. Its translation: CASRSLAGGGTGELFF.

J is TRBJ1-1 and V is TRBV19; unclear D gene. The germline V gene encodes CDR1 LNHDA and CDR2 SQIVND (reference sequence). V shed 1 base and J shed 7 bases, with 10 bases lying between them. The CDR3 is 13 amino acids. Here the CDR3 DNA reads TGTGCCAGTAGTATAGGAGCCGGGTTTGAAGCTTTCTTT. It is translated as CASSIGAGFEAFF. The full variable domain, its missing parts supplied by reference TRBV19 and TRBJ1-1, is DGGITQSPKYLFRKEGQNVTLSCEQNLNHDAMYWYRQDPGQGLRLIYYSQIVNDFQKGDIAEGYSVSREKKESFPLTVTSAQKNPTAFYLCASSIGAGFEAFFGQGTRLTVV.

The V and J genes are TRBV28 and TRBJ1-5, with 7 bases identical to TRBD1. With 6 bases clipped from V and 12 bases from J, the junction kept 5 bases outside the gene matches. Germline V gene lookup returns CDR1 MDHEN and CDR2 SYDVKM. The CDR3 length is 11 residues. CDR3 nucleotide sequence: TGTGCCAGCAGACGACAGGGTGGCCAGCATTTT. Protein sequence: CASRRQGGQHF.

The DNA of the CDR3 is TGCACCAGCAGCCAAGATCTCACTAGCGGGACCCCCCCCACAGATACGCAGTATTTT. Translation gives CTSSQDLTSGTPPTDTQYF. The V and J genes are TRBV1 and TRBJ2-3; the table's TRBD2 call for D was not verified on the DNA. TRBV1 corresponds to a pseudogene. The length of the CDR3 is 19 residues.

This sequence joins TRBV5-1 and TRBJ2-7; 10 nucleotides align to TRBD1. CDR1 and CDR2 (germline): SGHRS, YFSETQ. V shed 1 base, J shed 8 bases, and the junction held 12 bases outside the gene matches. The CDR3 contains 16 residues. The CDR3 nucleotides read TGCGCCAGCAGCTTGTCGTCGGGACAGGGGAATTCACAGCAGTACTTC. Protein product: CASSLSSGQGNSQQYF.

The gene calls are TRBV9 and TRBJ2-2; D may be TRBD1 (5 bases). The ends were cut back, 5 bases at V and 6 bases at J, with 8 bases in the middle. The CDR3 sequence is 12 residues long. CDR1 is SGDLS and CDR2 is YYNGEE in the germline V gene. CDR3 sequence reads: CASRTEPGELFF. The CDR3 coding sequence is TGTGCCAGCAGGACAGAGCCCGGGGAGCTGTTTTTT.

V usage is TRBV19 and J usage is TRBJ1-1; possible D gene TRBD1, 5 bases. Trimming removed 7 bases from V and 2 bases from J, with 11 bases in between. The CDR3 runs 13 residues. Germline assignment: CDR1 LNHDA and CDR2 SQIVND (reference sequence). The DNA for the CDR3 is TGTGCCAGTACCATCACAGGTAACACTGAAGCTTTCTTT. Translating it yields CASTITGNTEAFF.

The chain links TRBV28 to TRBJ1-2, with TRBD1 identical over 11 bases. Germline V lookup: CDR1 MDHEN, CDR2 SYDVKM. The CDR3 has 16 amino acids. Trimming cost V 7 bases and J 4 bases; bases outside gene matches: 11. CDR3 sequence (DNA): TGTGCCAGCACTCTTACGGGACAGGGGGATTTCTATGGCTACACCTTC. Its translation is CASTLTGQGDFYGYTF.

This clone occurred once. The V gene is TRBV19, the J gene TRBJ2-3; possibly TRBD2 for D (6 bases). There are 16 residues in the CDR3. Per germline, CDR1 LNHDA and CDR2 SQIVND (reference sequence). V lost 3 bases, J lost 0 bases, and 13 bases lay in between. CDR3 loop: CASSISGPPSTDTQYF. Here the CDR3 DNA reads TGTGCCAGTAGTATTAGCGGACCCCCTAGCACAGATACGCAGTATTTT.

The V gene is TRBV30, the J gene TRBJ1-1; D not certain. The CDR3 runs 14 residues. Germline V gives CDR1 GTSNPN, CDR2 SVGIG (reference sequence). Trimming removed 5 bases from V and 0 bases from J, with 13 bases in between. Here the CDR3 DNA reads TGTGCCTGGTGGACGGGGTACATGAACACTGAAGCTTTCTTT. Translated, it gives CAWWTGYMNTEAFF.

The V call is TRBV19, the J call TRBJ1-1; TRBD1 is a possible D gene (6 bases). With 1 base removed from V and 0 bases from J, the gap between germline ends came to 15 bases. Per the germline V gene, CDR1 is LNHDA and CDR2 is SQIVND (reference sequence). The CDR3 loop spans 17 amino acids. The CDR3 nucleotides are TGTGCCAGTAGTATAGGGACAGCCGGTCCCATGAACACTGAAGCTTTCTTT. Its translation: CASSIGTAGPMNTEAFF.

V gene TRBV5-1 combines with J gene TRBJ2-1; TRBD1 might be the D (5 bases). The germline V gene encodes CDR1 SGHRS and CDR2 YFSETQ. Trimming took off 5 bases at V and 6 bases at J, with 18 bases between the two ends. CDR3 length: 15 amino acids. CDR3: CASSVGQGSFNEQFF. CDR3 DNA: TGCGCCAGCAGTGTAGGGCAGGGTTCGTTCAATGAGCAGTTCTTC.

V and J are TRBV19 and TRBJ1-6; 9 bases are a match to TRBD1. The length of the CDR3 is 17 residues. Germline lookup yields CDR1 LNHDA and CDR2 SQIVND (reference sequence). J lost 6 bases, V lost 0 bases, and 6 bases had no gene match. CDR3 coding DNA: TGTGCCAGTAGTATAGACCGGACAGGGGCAAGTAATTCACCCCTCCACTTT. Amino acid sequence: CASSIDRTGASNSPLHF.

The CDR3 spells CASSYSTGRDTQYF. Written as DNA, the CDR3 is TGTGCCAGCAGTTACTCGACAGGGAGAGATACGCAGTATTTT. The chain has TRBV6-5 and TRBJ2-3; TRBD1 matches 7 bases. The germline CDR1 and CDR2 sequences are MNHEY and SVGAGI. The ends lost 0 bases at V and 5 bases at J; junction bases unmatched: 2. This CDR3 region has 14 residues.

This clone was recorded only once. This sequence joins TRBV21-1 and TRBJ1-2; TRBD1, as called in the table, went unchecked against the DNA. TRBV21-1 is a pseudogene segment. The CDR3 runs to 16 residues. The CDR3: CASSKGGGQGDYGYTF. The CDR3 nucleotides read TGTGCCAGCAGCAAGGGGGGAGGACAGGGAGACTATGGCTACACCTTC.

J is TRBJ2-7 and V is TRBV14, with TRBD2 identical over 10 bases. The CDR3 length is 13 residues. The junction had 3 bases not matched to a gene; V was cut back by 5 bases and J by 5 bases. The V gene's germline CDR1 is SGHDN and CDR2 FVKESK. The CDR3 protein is CASSNSGGNEQYF. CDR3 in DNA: TGTGCCAGCAGCAATAGCGGGGGGAACGAGCAGTACTTC.

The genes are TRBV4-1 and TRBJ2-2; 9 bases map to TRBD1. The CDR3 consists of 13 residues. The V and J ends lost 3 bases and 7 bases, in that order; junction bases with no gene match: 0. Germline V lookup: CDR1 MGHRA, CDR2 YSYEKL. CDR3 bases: TGCGCCAGCAGCCAGGACAGGGGCGGGGAGCTGTTTTTT. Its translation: CASSQDRGGELFF.

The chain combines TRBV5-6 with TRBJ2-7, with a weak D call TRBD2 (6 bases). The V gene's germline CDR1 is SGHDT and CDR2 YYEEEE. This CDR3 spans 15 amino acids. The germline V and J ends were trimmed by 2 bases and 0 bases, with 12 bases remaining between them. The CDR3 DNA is TGTGCCAGCAGCTTCCGGGGGTTCAGCTCCTACGAGCAGTACTTC. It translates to CASSFRGFSSYEQYF.

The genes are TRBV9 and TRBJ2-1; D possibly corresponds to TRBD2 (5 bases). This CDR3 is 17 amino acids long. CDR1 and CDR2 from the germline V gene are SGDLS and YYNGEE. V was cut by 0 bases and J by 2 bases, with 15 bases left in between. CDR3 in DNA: TGTGCCAGCAGCGTAGCTTCTAATAGCGCAGCCTACAATGAGCAGTTCTTC. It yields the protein CASSVASNSAAYNEQFF.

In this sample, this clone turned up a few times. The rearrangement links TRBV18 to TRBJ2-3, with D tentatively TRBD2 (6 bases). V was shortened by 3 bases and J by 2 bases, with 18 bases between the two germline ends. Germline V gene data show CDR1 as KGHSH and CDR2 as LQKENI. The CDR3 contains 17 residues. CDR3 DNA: TGTGCCAGCTCACCTTCCATAGCGGACCCATCCACAGATACGCAGTATTTT. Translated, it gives CASSPSIADPSTDTQYF.

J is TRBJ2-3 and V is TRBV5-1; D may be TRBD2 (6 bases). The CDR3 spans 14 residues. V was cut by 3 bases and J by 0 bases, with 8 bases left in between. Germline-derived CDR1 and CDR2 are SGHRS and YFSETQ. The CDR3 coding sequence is TGCGCCAGCAGCTGGGACTTCAGCACAGATACGCAGTATTTT. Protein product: CASSWDFSTDTQYF.

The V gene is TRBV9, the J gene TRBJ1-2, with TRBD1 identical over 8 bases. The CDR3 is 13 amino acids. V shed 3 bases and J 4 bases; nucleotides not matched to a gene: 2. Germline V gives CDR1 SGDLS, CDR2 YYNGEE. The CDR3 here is CASSATGGYGYTF. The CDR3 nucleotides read TGTGCCAGCAGCGCAACAGGGGGCTATGGCTACACCTTC. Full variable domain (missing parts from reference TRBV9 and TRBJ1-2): DSGVTQTPKHLITATGQRVTLRCSPRSGDLSVYWYQQSLDQGLQFLIQYYNGEERAKGNILERFSAQQFPDLHSELNLSSLELGDSALYFCASSATGGYGYTFGSGTRLTVV.

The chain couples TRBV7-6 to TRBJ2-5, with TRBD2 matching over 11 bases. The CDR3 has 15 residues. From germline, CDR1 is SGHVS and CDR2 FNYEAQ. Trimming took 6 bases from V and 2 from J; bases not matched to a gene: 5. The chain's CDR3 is CASSFTSGGQETQYF. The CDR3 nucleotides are TGTGCCAGCAGTTTTACTAGCGGGGGACAAGAGACCCAGTACTTC.

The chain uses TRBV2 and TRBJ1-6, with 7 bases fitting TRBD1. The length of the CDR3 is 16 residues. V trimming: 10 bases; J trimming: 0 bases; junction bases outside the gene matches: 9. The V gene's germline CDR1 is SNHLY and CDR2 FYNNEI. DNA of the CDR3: TGTGCCATCGCGACAGGGTCTAGCTCCTATAATTCACCCCTCCACTTT. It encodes CAIATGSSSYNSPLHF. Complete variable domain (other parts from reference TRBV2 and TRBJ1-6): EPEVTQTPSHQVTQMGQEVILRCVPISNHLYFYWYRQILGQKVEFLVSFYNNEISEKSEIFDDQFSVERPDGSNFTLKIRSTKLEDSAMYFCAIATGSSSYNSPLHFGNGTRLTVT.

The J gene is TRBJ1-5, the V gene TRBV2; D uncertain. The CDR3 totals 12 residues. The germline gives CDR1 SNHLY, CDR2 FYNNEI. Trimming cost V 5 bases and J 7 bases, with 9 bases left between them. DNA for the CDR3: TGTGCCAGCAGTCGAGAGGGACAGCCCCAGCATTTT. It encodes CASSREGQPQHF. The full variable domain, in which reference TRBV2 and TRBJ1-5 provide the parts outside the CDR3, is EPEVTQTPSHQVTQMGQEVILRCVPISNHLYFYWYRQILGQKVEFLVSFYNNEISEKSEIFDDQFSVERPDGSNFTLKIRSTKLEDSAMYFCASSREGQPQHFGDGTRLSIL.

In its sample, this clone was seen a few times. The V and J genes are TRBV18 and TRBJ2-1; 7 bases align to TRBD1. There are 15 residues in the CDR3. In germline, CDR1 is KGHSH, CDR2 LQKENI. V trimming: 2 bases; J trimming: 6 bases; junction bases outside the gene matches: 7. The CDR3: CASSPSVQGVNEQFF. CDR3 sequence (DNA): TGTGCCAGCTCACCATCGGTCCAGGGGGTCAATGAGCAGTTCTTC. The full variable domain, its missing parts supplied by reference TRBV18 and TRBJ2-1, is NAGVMQNPRHLVRRRGQEARLRCSPMKGHSHVYWYRQLPEEGLKFMVYLQKENIIDESGMPKERFSAEFPKEGPSILRIQQVVRGDSAAYFCASSPSVQGVNEQFFGPGTRLTVL.

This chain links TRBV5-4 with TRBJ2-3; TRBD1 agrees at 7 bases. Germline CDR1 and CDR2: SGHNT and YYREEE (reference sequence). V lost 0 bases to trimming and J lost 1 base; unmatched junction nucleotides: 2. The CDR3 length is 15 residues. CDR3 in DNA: TGTGCCAGCAGCTTGGGGGGGACAGGCACAGATACGCAGTATTTT. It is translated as CASSLGGTGTDTQYF.

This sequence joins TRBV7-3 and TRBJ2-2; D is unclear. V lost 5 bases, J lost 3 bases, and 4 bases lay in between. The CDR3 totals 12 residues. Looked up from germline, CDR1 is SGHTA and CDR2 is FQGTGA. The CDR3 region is CASSTYTGELFF. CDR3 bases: TGTGCCAGCAGCACATACACCGGGGAGCTGTTTTTT. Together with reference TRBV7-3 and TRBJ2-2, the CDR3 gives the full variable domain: GAGVSQTPSNKVTEKGKYVELRCDPISGHTALYWYRQSLGQGPEFLIYFQGTGAADDSGLPNDRFFAVRPEGSVSTLKIQRTERGDSAVYLCASSTYTGELFFGEGSRLTVL.

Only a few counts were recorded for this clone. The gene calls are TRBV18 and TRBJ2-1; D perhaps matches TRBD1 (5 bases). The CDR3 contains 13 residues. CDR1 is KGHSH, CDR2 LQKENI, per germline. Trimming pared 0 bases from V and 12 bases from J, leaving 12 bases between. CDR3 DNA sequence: TGTGCCAGCTCACCACCGTCAGGGTCCGTGCAGTTCTTC. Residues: CASSPPSGSVQFF.

The CDR3 region is CASSLDRVYSYEQYF. The CDR3 DNA reads as TGTGCCAGCAGTTTGGACAGGGTTTATTCCTACGAGCAGTACTTC. The chain couples TRBV11-3 to TRBJ2-7; TRBD1 aligns across 8 bases. Germline CDR1 reads SGHNT; CDR2 reads YENEEA. Losses at the gene ends were 6 bases for V and 1 base for J; bases not matched to a gene: 8. The CDR3 runs 15 residues.

CDR3 protein: CASSLSGTSAYEQYF. The CDR3, as DNA: TGTGCCAGCAGCTTATCCGGGACTAGCGCCTACGAGCAGTACTTC. The rearrangement joins TRBV5-4 to TRBJ2-7, with 10 bases lining up with TRBD2. Germline CDR1 reads SGHNT; CDR2 reads YYREEE (reference sequence). The J segment lost 2 bases and the V segment lost 2 bases, leaving 4 bases of the junction unmatched. CDR3 length: 15 residues.